This T cell receptor beta chain was identified during a study of blood T cell repertoires in COVID-19. The assay was immunoSEQ multiplex PCR, and TCRdb's table has in-frame clones only and misses some. This sample has just over 300,000 clones, with approximately 84% found just once. The specimen sequenced was PBMCs or T cells enriched from blood (not recorded which). This receptor was identified in a man aged 25-45 years who had recovered from COVID-19.

The CDR3 DNA follows: TGTGCCACCAGCAGAGCTTCGTGGGAGGGGGGCAGAGAGACCCAGTACTTC. The encoded protein is CATSRASWEGGRETQYF. The genes are TRBV15 and TRBJ2-5, with D perhaps matching TRBD2 (7 bases). The germline V gene encodes CDR1 LNHNV and CDR2 YYDKDF (reference sequence). This CDR3 has 17 residues. V was pared by 1 base and J by 4 bases, with 19 bases between.